Each of the 3 T cell receptor beta chains below was sequenced from the same sample in a study of blood T cell repertoires in COVID-19. Sequencing used immunoSEQ multiplex PCR; TCRdb keeps in-frame clones, though not all of them. The table lists roughly 81,000 clones, around four fifths of them singletons. Sample: peripheral blood. All receptors come from a woman in her sixties or seventies with acute or convalescent COVID-19.

The V gene is TRBV7-9, the J gene TRBJ2-6; D unresolved. CDR3 length: 17 amino acids. CDR1 is SEHNR, CDR2 FQNEAQ, per germline (reference sequence). Trimming shortened V by 3 bases and J by 1 base, and 13 bases separated the two germline ends. CDR3 nucleotides: TGTGCCAGCAGCTTTTCTCCAGACTTGTCTGGGGCCAACGTCCTGACTTTC. Encoded protein: CASSFSPDLSGANVLTF.

The chain has TRBV18 and TRBJ2-1; D is undetermined. Trimming removed 2 bases from V and 5 bases from J, with 10 bases in between. The CDR3 covers 14 residues. Germline CDR1 is KGHSH and CDR2 is LQKENI. Here the CDR3 DNA reads TGTGCCAGCTCACCATCTGCGGAGAACAATGAGCAGTTCTTC. As protein: CASSPSAENNEQFF. Combining the CDR3 with reference TRBV18 and TRBJ2-1 gives the whole variable domain NAGVMQNPRHLVRRRGQEARLRCSPMKGHSHVYWYRQLPEEGLKFMVYLQKENIIDESGMPKERFSAEFPKEGPSILRIQQVVRGDSAAYFCASSPSAENNEQFFGPGTRLTVL.

The chain links TRBV20-1 to TRBJ1-5, with D possibly matching TRBD1 (5 bases). The CDR3 covers 15 residues. V gave up 3 bases and J gave up 2 bases, with 14 bases separating them. The germline gives CDR1 DFQATT, CDR2 SNEGSKA (reference sequence). The CDR3, as DNA: TGCAGTGCTAGTCGCCACAGGTCTGGCAATCAGCCCCAGCATTTT. It translates to CSASRHRSGNQPQHF.